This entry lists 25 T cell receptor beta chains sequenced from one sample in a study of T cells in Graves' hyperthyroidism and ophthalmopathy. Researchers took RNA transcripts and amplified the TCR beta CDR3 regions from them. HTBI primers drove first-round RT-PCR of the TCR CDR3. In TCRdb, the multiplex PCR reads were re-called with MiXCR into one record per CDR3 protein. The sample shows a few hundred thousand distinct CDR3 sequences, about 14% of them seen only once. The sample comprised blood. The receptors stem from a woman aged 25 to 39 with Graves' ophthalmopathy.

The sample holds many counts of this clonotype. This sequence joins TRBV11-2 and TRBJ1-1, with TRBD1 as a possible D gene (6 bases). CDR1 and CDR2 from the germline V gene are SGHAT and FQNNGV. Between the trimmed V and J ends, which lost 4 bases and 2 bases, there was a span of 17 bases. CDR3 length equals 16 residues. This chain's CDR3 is CASSSPPGQINTEAFF. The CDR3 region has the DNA TGTGCCAGCAGCTCCCCCCCCGGACAGATAAACACTGAAGCTTTCTTT.

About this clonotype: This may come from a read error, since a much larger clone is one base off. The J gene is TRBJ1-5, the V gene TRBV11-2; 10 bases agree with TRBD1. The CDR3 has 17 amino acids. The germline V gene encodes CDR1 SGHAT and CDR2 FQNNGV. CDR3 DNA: TGTGCCAGCAGAGCTAGGACCGGGACAGGGGTTTATCAGCCCCGGCATTTT. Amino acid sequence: CASRARTGTGVYQPRHF.

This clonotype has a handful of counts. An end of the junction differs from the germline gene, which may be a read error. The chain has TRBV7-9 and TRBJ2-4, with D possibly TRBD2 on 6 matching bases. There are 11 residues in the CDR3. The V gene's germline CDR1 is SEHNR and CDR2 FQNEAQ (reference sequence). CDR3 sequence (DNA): TGTGCCAGCAGATTAGGAGGGATTCAGTACTTC. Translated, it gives CASRLGGIQYF.

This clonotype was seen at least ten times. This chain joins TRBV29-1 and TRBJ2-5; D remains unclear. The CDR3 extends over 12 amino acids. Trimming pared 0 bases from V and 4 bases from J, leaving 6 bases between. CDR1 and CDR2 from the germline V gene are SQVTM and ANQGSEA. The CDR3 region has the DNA TGCAGCGTTGAAGACAGTCGAGAGACCCAGTACTTC. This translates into CSVEDSRETQYF.

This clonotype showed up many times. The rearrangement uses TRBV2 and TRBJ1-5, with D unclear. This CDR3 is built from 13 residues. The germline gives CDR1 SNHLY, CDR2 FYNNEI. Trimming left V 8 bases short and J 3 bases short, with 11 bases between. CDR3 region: CASGRGPNQPQHF. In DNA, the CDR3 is TGTGCCAGCGGGAGAGGACCCAATCAGCCCCAGCATTTT.

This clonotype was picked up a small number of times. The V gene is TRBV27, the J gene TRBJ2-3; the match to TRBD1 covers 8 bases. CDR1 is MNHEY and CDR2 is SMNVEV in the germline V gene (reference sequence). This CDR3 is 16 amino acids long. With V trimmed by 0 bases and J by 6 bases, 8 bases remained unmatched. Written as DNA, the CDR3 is TGTGCCAGCAGTTTATCGAGCGGCAGGGGGCACGATACGCAGTATTTT. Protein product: CASSLSSGRGHDTQYF.

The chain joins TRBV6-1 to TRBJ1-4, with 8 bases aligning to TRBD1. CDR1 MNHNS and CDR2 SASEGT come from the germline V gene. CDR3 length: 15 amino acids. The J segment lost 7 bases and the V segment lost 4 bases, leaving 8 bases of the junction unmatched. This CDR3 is CASSAGQGGSEKLFF. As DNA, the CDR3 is TGTGCCAGCAGTGCCGGACAGGGCGGCAGTGAAAAACTGTTTTTT.

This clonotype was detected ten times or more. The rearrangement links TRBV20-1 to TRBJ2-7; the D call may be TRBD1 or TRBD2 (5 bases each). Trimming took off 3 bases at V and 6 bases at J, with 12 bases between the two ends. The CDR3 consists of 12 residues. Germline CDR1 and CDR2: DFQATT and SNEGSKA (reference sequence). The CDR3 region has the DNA TGCAGTGCTAGGGGGACCGACGGCGAGCAGTACTTC. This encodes CSARGTDGEQYF.

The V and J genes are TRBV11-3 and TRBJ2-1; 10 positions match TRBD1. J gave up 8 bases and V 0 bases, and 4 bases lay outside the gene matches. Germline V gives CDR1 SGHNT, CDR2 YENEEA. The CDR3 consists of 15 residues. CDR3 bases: TGTGCCAGCAGCTTAGAGACAGGGGGCAGGGATGAGCAGTTCTTC. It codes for CASSLETGGRDEQFF.

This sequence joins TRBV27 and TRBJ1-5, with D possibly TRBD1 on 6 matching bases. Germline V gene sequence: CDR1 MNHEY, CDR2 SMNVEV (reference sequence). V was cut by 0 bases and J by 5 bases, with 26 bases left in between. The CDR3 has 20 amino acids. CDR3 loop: CASSLSRRGGQGREDQPQHF. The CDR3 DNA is TGTGCCAGCAGTTTATCGCGCAGAGGCGGGCAGGGGCGCGAGGATCAGCCCCAGCATTTT.

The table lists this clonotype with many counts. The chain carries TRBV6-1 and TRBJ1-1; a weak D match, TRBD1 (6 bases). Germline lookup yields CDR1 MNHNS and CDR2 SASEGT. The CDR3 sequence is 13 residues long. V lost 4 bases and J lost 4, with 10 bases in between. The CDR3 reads CASSGQECTEAFF. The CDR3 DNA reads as TGTGCCAGCAGTGGACAGGAGTGCACTGAAGCTTTCTTT.

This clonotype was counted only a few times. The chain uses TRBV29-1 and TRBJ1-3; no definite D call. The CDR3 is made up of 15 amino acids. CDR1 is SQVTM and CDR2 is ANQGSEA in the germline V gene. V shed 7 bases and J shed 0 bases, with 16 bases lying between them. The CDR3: CSAQDGSSSGNTIYF. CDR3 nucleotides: TGCAGCGCCCAAGACGGCAGTAGCTCTGGAAACACCATATATTTT.

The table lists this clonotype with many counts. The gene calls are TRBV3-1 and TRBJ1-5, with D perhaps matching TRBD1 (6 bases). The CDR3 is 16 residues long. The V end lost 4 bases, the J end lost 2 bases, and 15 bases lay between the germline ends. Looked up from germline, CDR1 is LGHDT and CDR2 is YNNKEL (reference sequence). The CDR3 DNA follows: TGTGCCAGCAGCCCGCTGAGGGGGGGCGGCAATCAGCCCCAGCATTTT. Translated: CASSPLRGGGNQPQHF.

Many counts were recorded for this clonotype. CDR3 sequence: CASSLNPVAANEQYF. Here the CDR3 DNA reads TGTGCCAGCAGCTTAAATCCAGTTGCCGCCAACGAGCAGTACTTC. This chain uses TRBV7-6 with TRBJ2-7; D call uncertain. CDR1 is SGHVS, CDR2 FNYEAQ, per germline. V was clipped by 2 bases and J by 5 bases, with 16 bases between them. This CDR3 has 15 amino acids.

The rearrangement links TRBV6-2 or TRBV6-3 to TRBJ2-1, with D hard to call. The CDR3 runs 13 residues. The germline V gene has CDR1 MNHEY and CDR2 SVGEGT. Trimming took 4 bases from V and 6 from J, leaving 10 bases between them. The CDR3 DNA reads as TGTGCCAGCAGTTTCCCACCTGGCAATGAGCAGTTCTTC. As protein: CASSFPPGNEQFF.

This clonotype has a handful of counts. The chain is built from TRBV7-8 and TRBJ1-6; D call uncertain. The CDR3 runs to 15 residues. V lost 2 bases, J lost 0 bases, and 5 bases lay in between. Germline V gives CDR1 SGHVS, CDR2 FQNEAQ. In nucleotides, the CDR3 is TGTGCCAGCAGCTTACTCAGCTCCTATAATTCACCCCTCCACTTT. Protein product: CASSLLSSYNSPLHF.

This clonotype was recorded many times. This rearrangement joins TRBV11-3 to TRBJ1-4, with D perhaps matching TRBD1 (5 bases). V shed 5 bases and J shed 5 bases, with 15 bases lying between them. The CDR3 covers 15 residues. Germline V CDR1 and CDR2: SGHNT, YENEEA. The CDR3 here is CASSGSGYENEKLFF. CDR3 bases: TGTGCCAGCAGCGGCTCAGGGTATGAAAATGAAAAACTGTTTTTT.

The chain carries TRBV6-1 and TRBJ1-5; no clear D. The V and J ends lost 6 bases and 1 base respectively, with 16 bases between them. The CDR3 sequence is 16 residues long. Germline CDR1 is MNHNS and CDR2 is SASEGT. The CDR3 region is CASSDYRHTSNQPQHF. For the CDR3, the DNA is TGTGCCAGCAGCGACTACCGACATACCAGCAATCAGCCCCAGCATTTT.

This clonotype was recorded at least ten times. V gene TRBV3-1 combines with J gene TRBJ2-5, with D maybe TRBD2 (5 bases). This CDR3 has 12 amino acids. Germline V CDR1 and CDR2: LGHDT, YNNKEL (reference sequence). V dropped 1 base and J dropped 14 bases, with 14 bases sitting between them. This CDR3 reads CASSQGQTGDYF. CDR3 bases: TGTGCCAGCAGCCAAGGCCAAACCGGGGATTACTTC.

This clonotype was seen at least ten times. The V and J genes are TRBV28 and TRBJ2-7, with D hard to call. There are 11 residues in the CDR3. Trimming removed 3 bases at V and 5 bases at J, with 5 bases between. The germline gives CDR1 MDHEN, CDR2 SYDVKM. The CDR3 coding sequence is TGTGCCAGCAGTTTCTTTCACGAGCAGTACTTC. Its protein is CASSFFHEQYF.

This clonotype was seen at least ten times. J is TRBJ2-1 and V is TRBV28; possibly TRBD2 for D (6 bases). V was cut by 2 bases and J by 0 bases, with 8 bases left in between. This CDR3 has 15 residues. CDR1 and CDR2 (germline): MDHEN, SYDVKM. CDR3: CASSLGGSSYNEQFF. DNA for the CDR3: TGTGCCAGCAGTTTAGGAGGGAGCTCCTACAATGAGCAGTTCTTC.

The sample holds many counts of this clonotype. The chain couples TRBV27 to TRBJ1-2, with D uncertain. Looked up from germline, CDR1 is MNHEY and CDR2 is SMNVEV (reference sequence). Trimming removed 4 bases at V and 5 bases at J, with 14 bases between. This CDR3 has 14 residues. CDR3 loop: CASSSGRGLYGYTF. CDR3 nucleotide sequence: TGTGCCAGCAGTTCCGGGAGAGGGCTATATGGCTACACCTTC.

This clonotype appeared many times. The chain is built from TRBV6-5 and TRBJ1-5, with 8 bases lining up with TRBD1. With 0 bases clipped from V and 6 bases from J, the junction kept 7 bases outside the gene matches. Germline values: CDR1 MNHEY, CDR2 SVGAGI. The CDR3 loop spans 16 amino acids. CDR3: CASSYSGQVVGQPQHF. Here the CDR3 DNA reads TGTGCCAGCAGTTACTCGGGACAGGTAGTTGGTCAGCCCCAGCATTTT.

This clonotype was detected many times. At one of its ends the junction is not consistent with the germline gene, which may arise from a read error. Written as DNA, the CDR3 is TGTGCCAGCAGCCAAGGTCGTGCTTCCCAAAAGACCCAGTACTTC. Protein: CASSQGRASQKTQYF. The chain is built from TRBV3-1 and TRBJ2-5; unclear D gene. The germline V gene encodes CDR1 LGHDT and CDR2 YNNKEL (reference sequence). The CDR3 is 15 residues long.

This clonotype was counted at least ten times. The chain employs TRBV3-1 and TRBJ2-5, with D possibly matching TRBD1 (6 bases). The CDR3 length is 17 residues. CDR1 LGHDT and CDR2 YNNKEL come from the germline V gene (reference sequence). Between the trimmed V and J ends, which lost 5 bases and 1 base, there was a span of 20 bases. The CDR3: CASSSGDTGVAQETQYF. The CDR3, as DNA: TGTGCCAGCAGCTCAGGGGACACCGGCGTGGCCCAAGAGACCCAGTACTTC.